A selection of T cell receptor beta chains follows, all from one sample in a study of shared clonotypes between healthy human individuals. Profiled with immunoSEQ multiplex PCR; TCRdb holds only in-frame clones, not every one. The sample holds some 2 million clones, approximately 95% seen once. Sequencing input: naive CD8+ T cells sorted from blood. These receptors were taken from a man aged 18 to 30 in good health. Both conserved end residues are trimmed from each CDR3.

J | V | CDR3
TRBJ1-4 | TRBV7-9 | ASSPTVGTANEKLF
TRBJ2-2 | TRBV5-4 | ASSLGNTGELF
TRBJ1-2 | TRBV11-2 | ASSFLRGDGYT
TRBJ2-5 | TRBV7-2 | ASSLSGTGGWETQY
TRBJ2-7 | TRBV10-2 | ASSSVGVNYEQY
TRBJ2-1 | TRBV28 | ASSLQRGYNEQF
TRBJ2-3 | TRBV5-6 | ASRDSGGWDTQY
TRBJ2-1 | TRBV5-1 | ASSLGGEEQF
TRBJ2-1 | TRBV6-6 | ASSINNEQF
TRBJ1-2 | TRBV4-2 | ASSQEAGEHT
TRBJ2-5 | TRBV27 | ASSLSRGAQETQY
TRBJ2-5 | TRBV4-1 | ASSQDSREETQY
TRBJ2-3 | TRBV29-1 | SVGGLAGTRGDTQY
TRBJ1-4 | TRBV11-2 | ASSFGQTLDEKLF
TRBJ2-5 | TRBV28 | ASSLPSITPLY
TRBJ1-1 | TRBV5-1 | ASSLRGGNTEAF
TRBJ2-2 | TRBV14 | ASSQDASPGLLNTGELF
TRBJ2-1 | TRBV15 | ATSRFRDYNEQF
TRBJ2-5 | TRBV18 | ASSPGDTQETQY
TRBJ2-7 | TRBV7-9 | ASSSTASYEQY
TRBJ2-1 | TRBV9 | ASSVGGAHNEQF
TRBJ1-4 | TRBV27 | ASSSLGKKDEKLF
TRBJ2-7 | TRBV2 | ASSEVWLESYEQY
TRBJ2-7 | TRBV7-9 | ASSAGPYEQY
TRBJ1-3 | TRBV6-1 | ASSEKGRAGNTIY
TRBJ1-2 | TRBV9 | ASSSGTGASSIWGYT
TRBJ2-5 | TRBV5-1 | ASSPIAGVQETQY
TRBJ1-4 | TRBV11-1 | ASSYTGATNEKLF
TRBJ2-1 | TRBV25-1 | ASSITGEGGEQF
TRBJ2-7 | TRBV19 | ASRRTGKDEQY
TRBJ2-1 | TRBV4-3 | ASSQDTGEGLYEQF
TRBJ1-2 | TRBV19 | ARTWDRSSMGYT
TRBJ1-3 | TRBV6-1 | ASSEWGGNTIY
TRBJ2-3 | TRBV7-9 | ASSPSNTDTQY
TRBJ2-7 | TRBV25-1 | ASNDGYEQY
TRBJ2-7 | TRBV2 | ASSEGGLYEQY
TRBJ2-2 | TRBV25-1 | ASGGGGSGNTGELF
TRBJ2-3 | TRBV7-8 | ASSLVYMWDSTSTDTQY
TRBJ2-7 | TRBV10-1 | ASKKDRGSYEQY
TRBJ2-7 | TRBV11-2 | ASSSELSGGTTEQY
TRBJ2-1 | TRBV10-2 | ASSESFGGRAGNEQF
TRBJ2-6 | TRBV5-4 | ASSPGLAGDSGANVLT
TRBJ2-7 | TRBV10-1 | ASSDGASYEQY
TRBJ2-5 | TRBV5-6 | ASSFLGTETQY